Below, 5 T cell receptor beta chains from the same sample are listed, as sequenced in a study of shared clonotypes between healthy human individuals. Generated by immunoSEQ multiplex PCR, the TCRdb table keeps only in-frame clones and is missing some. The sample records approximately 2,300,000 clones, less than 95% being singletons. The sequenced sample consisted of naive CD4+ T cells from PBMCs. Subset specified: CD45RA+ positively selected. Receptor source: a young man in good health. Some clones in this sample may be carry-over from other donors' samples.

V is TRBV29-1 and J is TRBJ1-2; the match to TRBD1 covers 11 bases. Germline CDR1 and CDR2: SQVTM and ANQGSEA. V lost 3 bases and J lost 7; bases outside the gene matches: 7. The CDR3 consists of 14 residues. CDR3 loop: CSVEGTGGVSGYTF. The CDR3 nucleotides read TGCAGCGTTGAGGGGACAGGGGGAGTAAGTGGCTACACCTTC.

As for this clone: This sample includes further DNA sequences coding for the same CDR3. The chain joins TRBV9 to TRBJ1-2; 8 nucleotides agree with TRBD1. There are 14 residues in the CDR3. The germline V gene encodes CDR1 SGDLS and CDR2 YYNGEE. Trimming removed 4 bases from V and 3 bases from J; junction bases left unmatched: 5. CDR3 sequence: CASSPGQGDYGYTF. For the CDR3, the DNA is TGTGCCAGCAGCCCTGGACAGGGAGACTATGGCTACACCTTC.

The chain links TRBV28 to TRBJ1-3, with a possible D match to TRBD1 (6 bases). The CDR3 is made up of 16 amino acids. CDR1 is MDHEN and CDR2 is SYDVKM in the germline V gene. Trimming took off 8 bases at V and 0 bases at J, with 17 bases between the two ends. In DNA, the CDR3 is TGTGCCAGCGCCCCGGGGGGCTCTTCCTCTGGAAACACCATATATTTT. Amino acids: CASAPGGSSSGNTIYF.

The genes are TRBV5-4 and TRBJ2-7, with D perhaps matching TRBD2 (7 bases). The CDR3 has 15 residues. V was shortened by 1 base and J by 1 base, with 12 bases between the two germline ends. The germline V gene has CDR1 SGHNT and CDR2 YYREEE (reference sequence). CDR3 sequence: CASSLRGGMSYEQYF. In DNA form, the CDR3 reads TGTGCCAGCAGCTTGAGGGGGGGTATGTCCTACGAGCAGTACTTC.

The chain combines TRBV5-1 with TRBJ1-1; 7 bases match TRBD1. This CDR3 comprises 14 residues. V lost 3 bases and J lost 5; bases outside the gene matches: 7. Germline CDR1 is SGHRS and CDR2 is YFSETQ. The CDR3 spells CASSSAGGRTEAFF. The CDR3 DNA follows: TGCGCCAGCAGCTCGGCAGGGGGACGAACTGAAGCTTTCTTT.